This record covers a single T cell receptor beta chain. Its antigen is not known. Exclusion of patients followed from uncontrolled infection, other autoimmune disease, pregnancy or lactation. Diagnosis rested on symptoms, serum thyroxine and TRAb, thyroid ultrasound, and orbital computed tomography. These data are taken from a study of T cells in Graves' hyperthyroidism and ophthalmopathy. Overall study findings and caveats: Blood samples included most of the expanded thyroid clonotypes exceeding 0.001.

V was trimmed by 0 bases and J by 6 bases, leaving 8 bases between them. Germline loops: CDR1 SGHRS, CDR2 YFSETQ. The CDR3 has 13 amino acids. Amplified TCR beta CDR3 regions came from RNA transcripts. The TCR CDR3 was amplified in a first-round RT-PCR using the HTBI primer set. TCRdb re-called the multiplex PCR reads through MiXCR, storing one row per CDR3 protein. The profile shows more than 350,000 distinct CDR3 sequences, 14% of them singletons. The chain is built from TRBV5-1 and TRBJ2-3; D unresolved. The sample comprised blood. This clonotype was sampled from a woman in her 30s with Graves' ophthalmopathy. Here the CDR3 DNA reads TGCGCCAGCAGCTTGGCACAGCTGGATACGCAGTATTTT. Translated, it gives CASSLAQLDTQYF.